These T cell receptor beta chains were read from a single sample in a study of blood T cell repertoires in COVID-19. Generated by immunoSEQ multiplex PCR, the TCRdb table keeps only in-frame clones and is missing some. The data contain roughly 99,000 clones, approximately 85% of them singletons. The source material was peripheral blood. These TCRs come from a woman of 80 years or more with active or convalescent COVID-19. CDR3s include the opening cysteine and the closing phenylalanine or tryptophan. Fields, in order: clone size, CDR3 length, V gene, D gene, J gene, CDR3 DNA, CDR3 protein. A D gene is named only where the DNA matches it firmly. Not all rows give a size; the values are once, few, many and, for expanded clones, a class.

size: -; length: 18; V: TRBV27; D: -; J: TRBJ1-6; DNA: TGTGCCAGCAGTTATGGGGCGGTCCCTAGCTCCTATAATTCACCCCTCCACTTT; CDR3: CASSYGAVPSSYNSPLHF
size: once; length: 13; V: TRBV11-3; D: -; J: TRBJ2-5; DNA: TGTGCCAGCAGCTTAAGGGGCTGGGAGACCCAGTACTTC; CDR3: CASSLRGWETQYF
size: -; length: 15; V: TRBV6-1; D: -; J: TRBJ1-6; DNA: TGTGCCAGCAGTGGAGCGACAGGAGGTAATTCACCCCTCCACTTT; CDR3: CASSGATGGNSPLHF
size: few; length: 14; V: TRBV5-1; D: -; J: TRBJ1-1; DNA: TGTGCCAGCAGCCTGCGGGGATCGGGTACTGAAGCTTTCTTT; CDR3: CASSLRGSGTEAFF
size: once; length: 15; V: TRBV9; D: TRBD2; J: TRBJ2-3; DNA: TGTGCCAGCAGCGTAGAAGCGGGAGGGTCAGATACGCAGTATTTT; CDR3: CASSVEAGGSDTQYF
size: -; length: 15; V: TRBV6-5; D: TRBD2; J: TRBJ2-3; DNA: TGTGCCAGCAGTAGACTAGCGGGAGCTGGAGATACGCAGTATTTT; CDR3: CASSRLAGAGDTQYF
size: -; length: 16; V: TRBV24-1; D: TRBD1; J: TRBJ1-2; DNA: TGTGCCACCAGTGAAGCTCGGGACAGGGGGCATCAGGGCTACACCTTC; CDR3: CATSEARDRGHQGYTF
size: -; length: 15; V: TRBV7-9; D: TRBD2; J: TRBJ2-1; DNA: TGTGCCAGCAGCACAGGACTAGCGGGACGCAATGAGCAGTTCTTC; CDR3: CASSTGLAGRNEQFF
size: -; length: 15; V: TRBV30; D: TRBD2; J: TRBJ2-3; DNA: TGTGCCTGGAGCTCGGGACTAGCGGGACTAGATACGCAGTATTTT; CDR3: CAWSSGLAGLDTQYF
size: few; length: 15; V: TRBV6-5; D: -; J: TRBJ1-2; DNA: TGTGCCACCGAAAAGCAATATCCAGAAAGAGGCGGCTACACCTTC; CDR3: CATEKQYPERGGYTF
size: -; length: 14; V: TRBV27; D: TRBD1; J: TRBJ2-3; DNA: TGTGCCAGCAGATCCACAGGGGGCACAGATACGCAGTATTTT; CDR3: CASRSTGGTDTQYF
size: -; length: 15; V: TRBV11-3; D: TRBD2; J: TRBJ2-1; DNA: TGTGCCAGCAGCTTGGGACTAGGCCCCTACAATGAGCAGTTCTTC; CDR3: CASSLGLGPYNEQFF
size: -; length: 15; V: TRBV2; D: TRBD2; J: TRBJ2-3; DNA: TGTGCCAGCAGTACGAGCGGGAGAGGCACAGATACGCAGTATTTT; CDR3: CASSTSGRGTDTQYF
size: -; length: 14; V: TRBV18; D: TRBD1; J: TRBJ2-1; DNA: TGTGCCAGCTCCCACGACAGGGGATGGAATGAGCAGTTCTTC; CDR3: CASSHDRGWNEQFF
size: -; length: 10; V: TRBV29-1; D: -; J: TRBJ1-2; DNA: TGCAGCGCCGGGACTAATGGCTACACCTTC; CDR3: CSAGTNGYTF
size: few; length: 15; V: TRBV6-2/TRBV6-3; D: TRBD2; J: TRBJ2-7; DNA: TGTGCCAGCAGTCCCTCGCGGGCGGGAGTCTCCGAGCAGTACTTC; CDR3: CASSPSRAGVSEQYF
size: few; length: 17; V: TRBV7-9; D: -; J: TRBJ2-1; DNA: TGTGCCAGCAGCTTTATCTCTCGGAGGGAGGCTCAGAATGAGCAGTTCTTC; CDR3: CASSFISRREAQNEQFF
size: -; length: 12; V: TRBV29-1; D: -; J: TRBJ1-1; DNA: TGCAGCGTTCATAGTCGGGGCACTGAAGCTTTCTTT; CDR3: CSVHSRGTEAFF
size: -; length: 13; V: TRBV18; D: -; J: TRBJ2-7; DNA: TGTGCCAGCTCACCTCGACTACTCTACGAGCAGTACTTC; CDR3: CASSPRLLYEQYF
size: -; length: 13; V: TRBV18; D: TRBD1; J: TRBJ2-1; DNA: TGTGCCAGCTCCGGGACAGGGTTCAATGAGCAGTTCTTC; CDR3: CASSGTGFNEQFF
size: -; length: 13; V: TRBV7-3; D: -; J: TRBJ2-5; DNA: TGTGCCAGCAGCTTAGGGGCGCAAGAGACCCAGTACTTC; CDR3: CASSLGAQETQYF
size: -; length: 15; V: TRBV5-1; D: -; J: TRBJ1-4; DNA: TGCGCCAGCAGCCCCACGGGGGAAGTCGGCGAAAAACTGTTTTTT; CDR3: CASSPTGEVGEKLFF
size: once; length: 17; V: TRBV4-2; D: TRBD2; J: TRBJ2-1; DNA: TGTGCCAGCAGCCAAGATCCCGCCCGGGAGGGCCAGGGTGAGCAGTTCTTC; CDR3: CASSQDPAREGQGEQFF
size: -; length: 15; V: TRBV7-7; D: TRBD2; J: TRBJ2-5; DNA: TGTGCCAGCAGCTTAGGGGGGGGATTCCAAGAGACCCAGTACTTC; CDR3: CASSLGGGFQETQYF
size: -; length: 14; V: TRBV27; D: -; J: TRBJ1-2; DNA: TGTGCCAGCAGTTTAGGCCCAGGGAACTATGGCTACACCTTC; CDR3: CASSLGPGNYGYTF
size: -; length: 12; V: TRBV28; D: -; J: TRBJ2-7; DNA: TGTGCCAGCAGTTTATCGGGGGACGAGCAGTACTTC; CDR3: CASSLSGDEQYF
size: -; length: 11; V: TRBV12-3/TRBV12-4; D: -; J: TRBJ1-2; DNA: TGTGCCAGCAGCAGGGGCTATGGCTACACCTTC; CDR3: CASSRGYGYTF
size: few; length: 14; V: TRBV15; D: -; J: TRBJ2-7; DNA: TGTGCCACCAGCGCAGGCCTAAGCTCCTACGAGCAGTACTTC; CDR3: CATSAGLSSYEQYF
size: -; length: 17; V: TRBV7-6; D: -; J: TRBJ2-7; DNA: TGTGCCAGCAGCTTATTCACCCCGGGATCACTTTACTACGAGCAGTACTTC; CDR3: CASSLFTPGSLYYEQYF
size: -; length: 15; V: TRBV9; D: -; J: TRBJ2-1; DNA: TGTGCCAGCAGCGTAGAGGGAGGTCTCTACAATGAGCAGTTCTTC; CDR3: CASSVEGGLYNEQFF
size: -; length: 14; V: TRBV27; D: TRBD2; J: TRBJ2-2; DNA: TGTGCCAGCAGTACTTGGGGGGGAACCGGGGAGCTGTTTTTT; CDR3: CASSTWGGTGELFF
size: -; length: 12; V: TRBV18; D: -; J: TRBJ2-5; DNA: TGTGCCAGCTCACCGAGTGGAGAGACCCAGTACTTC; CDR3: CASSPSGETQYF
size: -; length: 13; V: TRBV30; D: -; J: TRBJ2-7; DNA: TGTGCCTGGAGTCTCACAGGCCTAGACGAGCAGTACTTC; CDR3: CAWSLTGLDEQYF
size: -; length: 14; V: TRBV19; D: -; J: TRBJ1-1; DNA: TGTGCCAGTAGTATAGGAGGGTTTGGGTCTGAAGCTTTCTTT; CDR3: CASSIGGFGSEAFF
size: -; length: 15; V: TRBV13; D: TRBD1; J: TRBJ1-1; DNA: TGTGCCAGCAGCCGGAGGAGGACAGGGAACACTGAAGCTTTCTTT; CDR3: CASSRRRTGNTEAFF
size: -; length: 16; V: TRBV29-1; D: TRBD2; J: TRBJ2-5; DNA: TGCAGCGCCGGGACTAGCGGGAGTAGGGTTGGGGAGACCCAGTACTTC; CDR3: CSAGTSGSRVGETQYF